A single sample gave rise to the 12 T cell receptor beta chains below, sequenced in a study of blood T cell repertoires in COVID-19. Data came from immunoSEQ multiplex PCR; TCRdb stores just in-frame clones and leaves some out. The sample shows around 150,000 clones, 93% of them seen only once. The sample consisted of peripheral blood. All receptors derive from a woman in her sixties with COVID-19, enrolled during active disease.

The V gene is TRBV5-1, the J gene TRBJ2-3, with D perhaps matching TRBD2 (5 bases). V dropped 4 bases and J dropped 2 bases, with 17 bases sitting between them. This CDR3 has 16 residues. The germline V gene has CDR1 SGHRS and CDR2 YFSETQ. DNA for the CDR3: TGCGCCAGCAGCCCGCGGGCCCCTCGAAACACAGATACGCAGTATTTT. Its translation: CASSPRAPRNTDTQYF.

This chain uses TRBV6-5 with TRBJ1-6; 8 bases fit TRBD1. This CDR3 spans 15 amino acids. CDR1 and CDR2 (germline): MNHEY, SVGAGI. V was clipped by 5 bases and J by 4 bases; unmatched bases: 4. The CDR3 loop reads CASSTRQGYNSPLHF. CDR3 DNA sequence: TGTGCCAGCAGTACCAGACAGGGGTATAATTCACCCCTCCACTTT.

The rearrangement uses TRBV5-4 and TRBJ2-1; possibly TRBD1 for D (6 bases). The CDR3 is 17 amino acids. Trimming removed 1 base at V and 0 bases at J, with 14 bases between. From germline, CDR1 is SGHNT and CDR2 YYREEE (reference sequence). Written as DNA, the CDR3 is TGTGCCAGCAGCTTGATAGGGGGATCCAGCTCCTACAATGAGCAGTTCTTC. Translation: CASSLIGGSSSYNEQFF.

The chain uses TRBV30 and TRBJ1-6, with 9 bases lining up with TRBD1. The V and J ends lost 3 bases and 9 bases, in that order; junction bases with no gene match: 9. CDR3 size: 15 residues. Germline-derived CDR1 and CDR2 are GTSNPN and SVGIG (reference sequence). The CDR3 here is CAWRGQGTVSSPLHF. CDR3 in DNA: TGTGCCTGGAGGGGACAGGGAACGGTTAGTTCACCCCTCCACTTT.

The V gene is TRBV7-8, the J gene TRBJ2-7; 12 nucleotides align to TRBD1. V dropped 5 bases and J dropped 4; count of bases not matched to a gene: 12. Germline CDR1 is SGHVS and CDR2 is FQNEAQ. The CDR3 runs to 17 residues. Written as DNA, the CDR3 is TGTGCCAGCAGCCTATTCTTTCCGGGACAGGGGGCTTACGAGCAGTACTTC. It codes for CASSLFFPGQGAYEQYF.

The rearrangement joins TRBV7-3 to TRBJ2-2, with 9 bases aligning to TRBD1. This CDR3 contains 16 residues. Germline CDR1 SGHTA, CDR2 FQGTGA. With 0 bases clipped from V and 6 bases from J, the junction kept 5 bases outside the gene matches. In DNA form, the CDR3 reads TGTGCCAGCAGCTTAACTCTGGGACAGGGATCCGGGGAGCTGTTTTTT. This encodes CASSLTLGQGSGELFF.

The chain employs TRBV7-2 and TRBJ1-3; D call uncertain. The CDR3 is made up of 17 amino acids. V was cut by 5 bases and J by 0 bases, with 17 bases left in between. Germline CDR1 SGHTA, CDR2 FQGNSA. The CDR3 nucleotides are TGTGCCAGCAGCGCCGATTTGACCCGGAGCTCTGGAAACACCATATATTTT. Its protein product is CASSADLTRSSGNTIYF.

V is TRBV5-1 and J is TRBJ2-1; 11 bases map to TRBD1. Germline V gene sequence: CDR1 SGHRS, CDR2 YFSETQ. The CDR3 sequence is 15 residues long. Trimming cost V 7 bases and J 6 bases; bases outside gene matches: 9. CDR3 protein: CASAEGQGVSNEQFF. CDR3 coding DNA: TGCGCCAGCGCGGAGGGACAGGGGGTTTCCAATGAGCAGTTCTTC.

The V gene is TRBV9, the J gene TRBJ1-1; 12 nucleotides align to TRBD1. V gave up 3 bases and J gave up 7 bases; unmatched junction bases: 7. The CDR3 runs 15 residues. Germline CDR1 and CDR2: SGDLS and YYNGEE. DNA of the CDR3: TGTGCCAGCAGCGCCGGGACAGGGGGCCGGATTGAAGCTTTCTTT. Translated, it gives CASSAGTGGRIEAFF.

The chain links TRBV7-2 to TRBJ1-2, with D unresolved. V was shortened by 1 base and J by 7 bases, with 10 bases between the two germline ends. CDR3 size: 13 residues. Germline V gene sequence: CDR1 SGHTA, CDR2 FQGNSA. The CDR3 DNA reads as TGTGCCAGCAGCTTAGGGCAGGCGGGTGGCTACACCTTC. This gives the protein CASSLGQAGGYTF.

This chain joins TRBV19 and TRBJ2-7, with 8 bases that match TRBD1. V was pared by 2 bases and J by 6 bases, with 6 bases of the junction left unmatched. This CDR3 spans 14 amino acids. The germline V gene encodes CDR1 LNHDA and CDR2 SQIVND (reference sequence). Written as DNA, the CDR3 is TGTGCCAGTAGTATAAGGCCGGACAGGGTCGAGCAGTACTTC. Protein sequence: CASSIRPDRVEQYF.

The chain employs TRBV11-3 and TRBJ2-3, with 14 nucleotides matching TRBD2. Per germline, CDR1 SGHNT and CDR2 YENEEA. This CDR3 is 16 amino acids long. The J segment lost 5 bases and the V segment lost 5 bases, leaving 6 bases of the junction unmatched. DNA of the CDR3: TGTGCCAGCAGCCCGGGGACTAGCGGGGGCGGAGATACGCAGTATTTT. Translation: CASSPGTSGGGDTQYF.